Listed below are T cell receptor beta chains from one sample, sequenced in a study of CD8+ T cells in alopecia areata. Data came from immunoSEQ multiplex PCR; TCRdb stores just in-frame clones and leaves some out. Among roughly 150,000 clones listed, around 50% were seen once. Sequencing was done on a sample of CD4+ T cells sorted from blood. Receptor source: a human donor with alopecia areata. Each CDR3 is given with its conserved first and last residue. Each record gives: V gene, clone size, J gene, D gene, CDR3 DNA, CDR3 protein. D genes are given only for firm matches. Rows may omit the clone size; those that give it use once, few, many or a size class.

>TRBV5-1|.|TRBJ2-1|.
TGCGCCAGCACTTCGGGATCCTCCTACAATGAGCAGTTCTTC
CASTSGSSYNEQFF
>TRBV5-1|.|TRBJ2-1|TRBD2
TGCGCCAGCAGCTTCTCGGTAGCGGGCTCCAATGAGCAGTTCTTC
CASSFSVAGSNEQFF
>TRBV19|.|TRBJ1-2|.
TGTGCCAGCACGAGAGGGGTTGGCTACACCTTC
CASTRGVGYTF
>TRBV6-5|.|TRBJ2-5|.
TGTGCCAGCAGCTACGGGACGCCGGCCGGGACCCAGTACTTC
CASSYGTPAGTQYF
>TRBV7-9|few|TRBJ2-7|.
TGTGCCAGCAGCTTCGCGGGACAGCAGGCGGGCGAGCAGTACTTC
CASSFAGQQAGEQYF
>TRBV14|once|TRBJ2-3|TRBD1
TGTGCCAGCAGCCGGGACAGGGTGACAGATACGCAGTATTTT
CASSRDRVTDTQYF
>TRBV4-1|.|TRBJ2-1|TRBD2
TGCGCCAGCAGCCAAGTCGGCGGGAGGGCCATCTCCTACAATGAGCAGTTCTTC
CASSQVGGRAISYNEQFF
>TRBV30|few|TRBJ2-7|.
TGTGCCTGTAGCCCCTCGGCGGCCGAGCAGTACTTC
CACSPSAAEQYF
>TRBV29-1|few|TRBJ2-5|.
TGCAGCGTTGTGTGGGGCGGGAAGGTGACCCAGTACTTC
CSVVWGGKVTQYF
>TRBV11-2|.|TRBJ1-2|.
TGTGCCAGCAGCTGGAAATCGGACAGCCTCTATGGCTACACCTTC
CASSWKSDSLYGYTF
>TRBV7-3|.|TRBJ2-1|TRBD2
TGTGCCAGCAGCTCACTAGCGGGAGGGCCCGGTAATGAGCAGTTCTTC
CASSSLAGGPGNEQFF
>TRBV5-1|.|TRBJ2-2|.
TGCGCCAGCAGCTCAGTAGAGAACGGGGAGCTGTTTTTT
CASSSVENGELFF
>TRBV27|.|TRBJ2-1|TRBD2
TGTGCCAGCAGAAGTCTAGCGGGAGCGGGCCCCTACAATGAGCAGTTCTTC
CASRSLAGAGPYNEQFF
>TRBV19|.|TRBJ2-3|.
TGTGCCAGTAGTATCTCGATGGATACGCAGTATTTT
CASSISMDTQYF
>TRBV2|few|TRBJ2-7|TRBD2
TGTGCCAGCAGGGGAGGGACTAGCGGGAGTTCCTACGAGCAGTACTTC
CASRGGTSGSSYEQYF
>TRBV7-9|few|TRBJ1-1|TRBD1
TGTGCCAGCACCCAAGGGTCAGGGGGACACACTGAAGCTTTCTTT
CASTQGSGGHTEAFF
>TRBV30|.|TRBJ2-2|.
TGTGCCTCCCGAGGGACACCGAACGCCGGGGAGCTGTTTTTT
CASRGTPNAGELFF
>TRBV29-1|few|TRBJ2-2|.
TGCAGCGCTTACAACACCGGGGAGCTGTTTTTT
CSAYNTGELFF
>TRBV29-1|few|TRBJ2-1|TRBD2
TGCAGCGTTGAAGTCAGGCTAGCGGGTGAGCAGTTCTTC
CSVEVRLAGEQFF
>TRBV28|.|TRBJ2-2|.
TGTGCCAGCAGTTTATCAAACACCGGGGAGCTGTTTTTT
CASSLSNTGELFF
>TRBV5-1|few|TRBJ1-5|.
TGCGCCAGCAGCTTGAGGCCAGACAATCAGCCCCAGCATTTT
CASSLRPDNQPQHF
>TRBV25-1|.|TRBJ2-7|.
TGTGCCAGCACCAGGGGTTCCGAGCAGTACTTC
CASTRGSEQYF
>TRBV10-3|few|TRBJ2-7|.
TGTGCCATTCGTGGTAGGGAGATCTACGAGCAGTACTTC
CAIRGREIYEQYF
>TRBV29-1|.|TRBJ2-3|TRBD2
TGCAGCGTTCTGCCTACTAGCGGCTACACAGATACGCAGTATTTT
CSVLPTSGYTDTQYF
>TRBV9|few|TRBJ2-5|.
TGTGCCAGCAGCGTGGGTGTCCTGATGGAGACCCAGTACTTC
CASSVGVLMETQYF
>TRBV23-1|few|TRBJ2-7|.
TGCGCCAGCAGTCAATCGTCGGTCAGAACCTACGAGCAGTACTTC
CASSQSSVRTYEQYF
>TRBV6-6|few|TRBJ2-7|.
TGTGCCAGCAGTTATGACCCTAATTCGTTCTACGAGCAGTACTTC
CASSYDPNSFYEQYF
>TRBV29-1|.|TRBJ2-1|.
TGCAGCGTCCGACTAGGCCAAACCTACAATGAGCAGTTCTTC
CSVRLGQTYNEQFF
>TRBV9|few|TRBJ2-7|.
TGTGCCAGCAGCTCCGCCCCTAGCTCCTACGAGCAGTACTTC
CASSSAPSSYEQYF
>TRBV5-1|.|TRBJ2-7|TRBD1
TGCGCCAGCAGCCTGCGGACAGGCGACTACGAGCAGTACTTC
CASSLRTGDYEQYF
>TRBV29-1|few|TRBJ1-1|TRBD1
TGCAGCGTTGGGACAGGGGGCACTGAAGCTTTCTTT
CSVGTGGTEAFF
>TRBV29-1|.|TRBJ2-7|TRBD2
TGCAGCGTTGAATCTGTGGGACTAGCGGAGGGCGAGCAGTACTTC
CSVESVGLAEGEQYF